These 13 T cell receptor beta chains came from one sample sequenced in a study of OX40 agonist ivuxolimab in advanced cancers. Libraries were prepared by immunoSEQ multiplex PCR; TCRdb keeps only in-frame clonotypes and omits some of them. The data hold some 70,000 clones, with around four fifths observed a single time. Sequenced here: CD4+ or CD8+ T cells sorted from blood, sampled in a trial of the OX40 agonist ivuxolimab. These receptors came from an adult with an advanced solid tumor such as melanoma, head and neck, liver or kidney cancer.

This clone was counted a single time. The genes are TRBV7-7 and TRBJ2-3; no clear D. CDR1 and CDR2 (germline): SSHAT, FNYEAQ (reference sequence). The V gene lost 4 bases and the J gene lost 0 bases, with 2 bases spanning the gap. This CDR3 spans 12 amino acids. The CDR3 is CASSYSTDTQYF. CDR3 nucleotide sequence: TGTGCCAGCAGCTACAGCACAGATACGCAGTATTTT.

The V gene is TRBV28, the J gene TRBJ2-7; tentative D call: TRBD1 (5 bases). The CDR3 extends over 13 amino acids. Germline CDR1 reads MDHEN; CDR2 reads SYDVKM. The V end lost 2 bases, the J end lost 3 bases, and 8 bases lay between the germline ends. CDR3 residues: CASSLPGRYEQYV. The CDR3 DNA sequence: TGTGCCAGCAGTTTACCAGGGCGCTACGAGCAGTACGTC.

Only a few counts were recorded for this clone. V gene TRBV7-9 combines with J gene TRBJ1-1; no definite D call. Germline V gene lookup returns CDR1 SEHNR and CDR2 FQNEAQ (reference sequence). This CDR3 contains 14 residues. V was cut by 3 bases and J by 1 base, with 9 bases left in between. This CDR3 reads CASSFADPNTEAFF. The CDR3 nucleotides read TGTGCCAGCAGCTTTGCGGACCCGAACACTGAAGCTTTCTTT.

This clone was seen once. The V gene is TRBV6-6, the J gene TRBJ2-7; TRBD2 matches 8 bases. Germline V gene sequence: CDR1 MNHNY, CDR2 SVGAGI (reference sequence). The CDR3 is 15 residues long. The trim removed 4 bases at V and 6 bases at J, leaving 11 bases unmatched. The CDR3 nucleotides read TGTGCCAGCAGTTCCCCGGGGCGGGGGGATTCCGAGCAGTACTTC. Amino acids: CASSSPGRGDSEQYF.

The chain uses TRBV6-5 and TRBJ1-1; possible D gene TRBD1, 6 bases. Germline V lookup: CDR1 MNHEY, CDR2 SVGAGI. This CDR3 is 16 amino acids long. V lost 3 bases, J lost 1 base, and 15 bases lay in between. CDR3 amino acids: CASSYFQGTKNTEAFF. In DNA, the CDR3 is TGTGCCAGCAGTTATTTCCAGGGGACCAAGAACACTGAAGCTTTCTTT.

The chain carries TRBV11-1 and TRBJ2-5; D is possibly TRBD1 or TRBD2 (5 bases each). The CDR3 loop spans 14 amino acids. Per the germline V gene, CDR1 is SGHAT and CDR2 is FQDESV (reference sequence). The V end lost 5 bases, the J end lost 9 bases, and 19 bases lay between the germline ends. The DNA for the CDR3 is TGTGCCAGCAGCCTAGAGGGGTCGGTGGCAGCCCAGTACTTC. Translation gives CASSLEGSVAAQYF.

A remark on this clone: Other DNA sequences in the sample encode the same CDR3. The V and J genes are TRBV5-4 and TRBJ2-3, with D possibly called TRBD1 or TRBD2 (5 bases each). This CDR3 contains 14 residues. Per the germline V gene, CDR1 is SGHNT and CDR2 is YYREEE (reference sequence). Between the trimmed V and J ends, which lost 0 bases and 0 bases, there was a span of 5 bases. The CDR3, as DNA: TGTGCCAGCAGCTTGGGGGGGAGCACAGATACGCAGTATTTT. As protein: CASSLGGSTDTQYF.

This clone was counted once. CDR3 nucleotide sequence: TGTGCCAGCAGTGAACGGGGTGGTCCAACTGAGACCCAGTACTTC. It encodes CASSERGGPTETQYF. J is TRBJ2-5 and V is TRBV2, with a tentative D call TRBD2 (5 bases). CDR3 size: 15 residues. Deletions cut 2 bases from V and 5 bases from J, with 15 bases between. Germline V gene lookup returns CDR1 SNHLY and CDR2 FYNNEI.

The chain uses TRBV5-6 and TRBJ1-1; 9 bases match TRBD1. Germline V gene sequence: CDR1 SGHDT, CDR2 YYEEEE. This CDR3 comprises 15 residues. V was clipped by 3 bases and J by 5 bases; unmatched bases: 8. The CDR3 sequence: CASSSPGQGKTEAFF. CDR3 nucleotides: TGTGCCAGCAGCTCGCCCGGACAGGGGAAAACTGAAGCTTTCTTT.

The genes are TRBV7-3 and TRBJ1-1; D is uncertain. The CDR3 is 17 amino acids. V was trimmed by 6 bases and J by 4 bases, leaving 24 bases between them. Germline assignment: CDR1 SGHTA and CDR2 FQGTGA. CDR3 residues: CASSPNDPRVIGTEAFF. CDR3 nucleotides: TGTGCCAGCAGTCCAAACGACCCCAGAGTTATTGGCACTGAAGCTTTCTTT.

The V gene is TRBV28, the J gene TRBJ1-2, with D perhaps TRBD1 (5 bases). V was cut by 6 bases and J by 0 bases, with 8 bases left in between. The CDR3 has 13 residues. Per the germline V gene, CDR1 is MDHEN and CDR2 is SYDVKM. CDR3 in DNA: TGTGCCAGCAGAGACAGTACTAACTATGGCTACACCTTC. Amino acids: CASRDSTNYGYTF.

This chain joins TRBV30 and TRBJ2-1; D ambiguous. The V gene lost 0 bases and the J gene lost 4 bases, with 4 bases spanning the gap. Germline V gene lookup returns CDR1 GTSNPN and CDR2 SVGIG (reference sequence). The CDR3 totals 12 residues. CDR3: CAWSVSYNEQFF. CDR3 DNA: TGTGCCTGGAGTGTTTCTTACAATGAGCAGTTCTTC.

This chain joins TRBV4-2 and TRBJ1-4; tentative D call: TRBD1 (5 bases). Germline V gives CDR1 LGHNA, CDR2 YNFKEQ. The V end was cut by 1 base, the J end by 7 bases, with 7 bases between. This CDR3 has 13 residues. CDR3 residues: CASSQVGVEKLFF. The CDR3 DNA reads as TGTGCCAGCAGCCAAGTAGGGGTTGAAAAACTGTTTTTT.